This T cell receptor (beta chain) was recorded in a study of blood T cells in healthy people across ages. Turning to the study itself: About one barcoded TCR beta cDNA was captured per two T cells.

Per individual sample, total RNA of at least 6 micrograms was extracted. Germline V gene lookup returns CDR1 DFQATT and CDR2 SNEGSKA (reference sequence). The CDR3 contains 13 residues. A second 7 to 11 cycle PCR used barcoded and J-beta primers. Each sample provided no less than 3 million CDR3-containing paired-end reads. TCRdb reprocessed the 5' RACE reads with MiXCR, giving one entry per CDR3 protein. The sample records roughly 800,000 distinct CDR3 sequences, about 62% being singletons. The chain links TRBV20-1 to TRBJ2-7; 8 bases line up with TRBD1. The end of the DNA aligns better with TRBJ2-5, so the J call may be wrong. This receptor was obtained from a man between 25 and 39 years old in good health. The source material was blood. CDR3 bases: TGCAGTGCTAGAGCCCGGACAGGGGAGACCCAGTACTTC. This sequence encodes CSARARTGETQYF.